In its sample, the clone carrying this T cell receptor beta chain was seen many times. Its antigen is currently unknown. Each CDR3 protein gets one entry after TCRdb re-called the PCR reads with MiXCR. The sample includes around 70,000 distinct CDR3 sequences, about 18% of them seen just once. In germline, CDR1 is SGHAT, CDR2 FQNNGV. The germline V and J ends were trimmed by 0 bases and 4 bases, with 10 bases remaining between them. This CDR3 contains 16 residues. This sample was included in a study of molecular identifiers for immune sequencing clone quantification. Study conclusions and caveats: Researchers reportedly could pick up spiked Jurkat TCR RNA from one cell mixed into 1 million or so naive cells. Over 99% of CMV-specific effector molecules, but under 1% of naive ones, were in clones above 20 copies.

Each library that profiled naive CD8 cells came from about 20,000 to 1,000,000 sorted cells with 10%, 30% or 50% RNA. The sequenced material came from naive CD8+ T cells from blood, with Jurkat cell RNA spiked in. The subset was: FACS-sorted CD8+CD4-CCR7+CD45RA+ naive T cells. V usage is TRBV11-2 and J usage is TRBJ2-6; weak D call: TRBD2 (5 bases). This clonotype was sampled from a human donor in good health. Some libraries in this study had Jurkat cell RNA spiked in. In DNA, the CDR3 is TGTGCCAGCAGCTTAGATCGGGGATCAGGGGCCAACGTCCTGACTTTC. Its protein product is CASSLDRGSGANVLTF.